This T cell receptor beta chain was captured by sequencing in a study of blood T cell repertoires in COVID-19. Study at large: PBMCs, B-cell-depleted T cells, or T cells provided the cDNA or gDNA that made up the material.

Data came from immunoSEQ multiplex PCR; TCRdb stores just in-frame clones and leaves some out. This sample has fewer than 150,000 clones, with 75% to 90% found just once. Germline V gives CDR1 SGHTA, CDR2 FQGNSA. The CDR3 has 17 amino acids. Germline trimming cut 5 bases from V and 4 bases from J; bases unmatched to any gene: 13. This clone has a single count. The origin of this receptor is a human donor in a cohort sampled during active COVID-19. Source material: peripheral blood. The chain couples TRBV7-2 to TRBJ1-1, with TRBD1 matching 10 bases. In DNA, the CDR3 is TGTGCCAGCAGCCCGGGAGACAGGGGGCTAAGGGGCACTGAAGCTTTCTTT. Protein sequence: CASSPGDRGLRGTEAFF.